This entry concerns a single TCR beta chain. Its antigen is unknown. The sample originates from a study of T cell responses to AZD1222 COVID-19 vaccine. Notes on the study in general: A mostly white British donor set with more females was recruited, and clonal diversity was possibly underestimated. Baseline seropositivity characterized only a handful of AZD1222 recipients. Targeting of unmutated variant regions was reportedly seen in nearly half of spike-specific TCRs. Repertoires were sampled only after the peak T cell response.

Repertoires were generated with immunoSEQ multiplex PCR, while TCRdb's copy carries only in-frame clones and drops some. The top ten hold 5% of the sample, which has more than 85,000 clones, around 76% seen once. This CDR3 comprises 14 residues. The germline V gene encodes CDR1 MNHEY and CDR2 SMNVEV (reference sequence). With V trimmed by 8 bases and J by 1 base, 6 bases remained unmatched. This sample comprised peripheral blood, obtained on day 0 of AZD1222 vaccination. The sequence was obtained from an adult in good health. The rearrangement links TRBV27 to TRBJ2-3; 7 bases map to TRBD1. CDR3 sequence reads: CASRWDSRTDTQYF. As DNA, the CDR3 is TGTGCCAGCCGCTGGGACAGTCGCACAGATACGCAGTATTTT.